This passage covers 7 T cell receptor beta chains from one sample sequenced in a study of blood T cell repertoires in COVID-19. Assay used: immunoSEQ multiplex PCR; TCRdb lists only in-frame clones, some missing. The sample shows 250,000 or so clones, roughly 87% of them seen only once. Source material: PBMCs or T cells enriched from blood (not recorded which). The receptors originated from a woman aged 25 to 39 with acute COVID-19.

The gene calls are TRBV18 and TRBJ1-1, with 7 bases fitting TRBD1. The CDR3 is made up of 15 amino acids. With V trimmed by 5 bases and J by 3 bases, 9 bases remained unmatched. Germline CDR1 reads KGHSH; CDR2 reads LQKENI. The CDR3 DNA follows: TGTGCCAGCTCAGACAGGGTCCCGTGGGACACTGAAGCTTTCTTT. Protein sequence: CASSDRVPWDTEAFF.

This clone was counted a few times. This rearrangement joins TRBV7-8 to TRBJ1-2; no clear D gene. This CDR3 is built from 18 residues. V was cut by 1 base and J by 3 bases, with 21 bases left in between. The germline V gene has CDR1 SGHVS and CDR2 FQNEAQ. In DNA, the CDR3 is TGTGCCAGCAGCTTAGGGAGTGGGAGTCCCTTCCAGGACTATGGCTACACCTTC. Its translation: CASSLGSGSPFQDYGYTF. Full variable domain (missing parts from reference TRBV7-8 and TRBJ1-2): GAGVSQSPRYKVAKRGQDVALRCDPISGHVSLFWYQQALGQGPEFLTYFQNEAQLDKSGLPSDRFFAERPEGSVSTLKIQRTQQEDSAVYLCASSLGSGSPFQDYGYTFGSGTRLTVV.

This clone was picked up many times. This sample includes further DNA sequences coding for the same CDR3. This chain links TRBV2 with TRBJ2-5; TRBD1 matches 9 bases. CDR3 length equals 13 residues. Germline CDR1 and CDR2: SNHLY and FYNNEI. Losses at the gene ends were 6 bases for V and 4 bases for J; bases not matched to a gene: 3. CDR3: CASSGQGRETQYF. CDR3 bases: TGTGCCAGCAGCGGACAGGGGAGAGAGACCCAGTACTTC. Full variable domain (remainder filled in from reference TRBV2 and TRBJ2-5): EPEVTQTPSHQVTQMGQEVILRCVPISNHLYFYWYRQILGQKVEFLVSFYNNEISEKSEIFDDQFSVERPDGSNFTLKIRSTKLEDSAMYFCASSGQGRETQYFGPGTRLLVL.

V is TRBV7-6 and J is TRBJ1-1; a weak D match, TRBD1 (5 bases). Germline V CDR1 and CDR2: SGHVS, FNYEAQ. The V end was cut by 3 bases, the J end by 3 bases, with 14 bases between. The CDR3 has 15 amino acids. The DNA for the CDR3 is TGTGCCAGCAGCTTGGGTGGGGGGACGGACACTGAAGCTTTCTTT. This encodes CASSLGGGTDTEAFF.

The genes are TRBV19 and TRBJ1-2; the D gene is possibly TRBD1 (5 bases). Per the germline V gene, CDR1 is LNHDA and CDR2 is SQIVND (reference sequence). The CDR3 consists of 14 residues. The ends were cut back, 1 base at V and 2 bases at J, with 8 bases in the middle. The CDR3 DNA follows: TGTGCCAGTAGTATAGTCAACAGGAACTATGGCTACACCTTC. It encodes CASSIVNRNYGYTF.

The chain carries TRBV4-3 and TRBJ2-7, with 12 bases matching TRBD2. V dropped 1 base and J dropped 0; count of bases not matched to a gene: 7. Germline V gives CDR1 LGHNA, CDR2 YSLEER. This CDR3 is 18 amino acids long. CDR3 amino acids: CASSQVVLAGGSSYEQYF. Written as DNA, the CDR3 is TGCGCCAGCAGCCAAGTTGTACTAGCGGGGGGTTCCTCCTACGAGCAGTACTTC.

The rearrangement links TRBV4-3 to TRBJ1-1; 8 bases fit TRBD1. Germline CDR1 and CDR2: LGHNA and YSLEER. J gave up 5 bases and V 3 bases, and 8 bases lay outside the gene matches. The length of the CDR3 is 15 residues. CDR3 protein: CASSQLQGVGTEAFF. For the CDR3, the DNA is TGCGCCAGCAGCCAGTTACAGGGGGTAGGGACTGAAGCTTTCTTT.